Presented here are 9 T cell receptor beta chains from one specimen sequenced in a study of identical twins. TCRdb reprocessed the 5' RACE reads via MiXCR and lists one record per CDR3 protein. The data show about 240,000 distinct CDR3 sequences, 10% seen once. Material for sequencing was memory T cells sorted from blood. All receptors come from a man aged 45-60 years in good health.

The chain combines TRBV29-1 with TRBJ1-5; D uncertain. Germline V CDR1 and CDR2: SQVTM, ANQGSEA. This CDR3 comprises 12 residues. V was clipped by 3 bases and J by 15 bases, with 18 bases between them. The DNA for the CDR3 is TGCAGCGTTGAGTATACGTTGGGAAGGCGGCATTTT. This codes for CSVEYTLGRRHF.

This clonotype was detected only a few times. The chain links TRBV6-2 or TRBV6-3 to TRBJ2-1, with D perhaps matching TRBD1 or TRBD2 (5 bases each). The CDR3 length is 14 residues. Trimming took off 3 bases at V and 3 bases at J, with 9 bases between the two ends. Germline V gene lookup returns CDR1 MNHEY and CDR2 SVGEGT. The CDR3 DNA reads as TGTGCCAGCAGTTATCGGGGCGTCTACAATGAGCAGTTCTTC. Translation gives CASSYRGVYNEQFF.

The V call is TRBV2, the J call TRBJ2-7; perhaps TRBD2 as D (6 bases). V lost 5 bases to trimming and J lost 5 bases, with 19 bases between them. Germline loops: CDR1 SNHLY, CDR2 FYNNEI. CDR3 size: 15 residues. The CDR3 DNA reads as TGTGCCAGCAGTATTGGGGGACTGCTAGTCCACGAGCAGTACTTC. It codes for CASSIGGLLVHEQYF.

The chain uses TRBV9 and TRBJ1-1; D remains ambiguous. The CDR3 has 13 amino acids. Trimming removed 0 bases at V and 4 bases at J, with 7 bases between. The V gene's germline CDR1 is SGDLS and CDR2 YYNGEE. CDR3 sequence: CASSVERGTEAFF. The CDR3 nucleotides are TGTGCCAGCAGCGTAGAGAGAGGCACTGAAGCTTTCTTT.

This clonotype was found a few times. The V call is TRBV4-2, the J call TRBJ2-2, with 11 bases identical to TRBD2. The CDR3 loop spans 16 amino acids. V gave up 4 bases and J gave up 3 bases; unmatched junction bases: 4. Germline assignment: CDR1 LGHNA and CDR2 YNFKEQ. CDR3 loop: CASSRGGLADTGELFF. Here the CDR3 DNA reads TGTGCCAGCAGCCGCGGGGGACTAGCGGACACCGGGGAGCTGTTTTTT.

In its sample, this clonotype was seen many times. The rearrangement uses TRBV25-1 and TRBJ2-1; weak D call: TRBD2 (6 bases). The germline gives CDR1 MGHDK, CDR2 SYGVNS. Trimming pared 3 bases from V and 5 bases from J, leaving 23 bases between. The CDR3 consists of 18 residues. The CDR3 DNA is TGTGCCAGCAGTGATGTTGGCGTGGAGGACGCGGGACACAATGAGCAGTTCTTC. Its translation is CASSDVGVEDAGHNEQFF.

This clonotype was detected many times. This chain joins TRBV11-1 and TRBJ2-1; TRBD2 matches at 11 bases. Germline V gene sequence: CDR1 SGHAT, CDR2 FQDESV (reference sequence). V lost 3 bases and J lost 8; bases outside the gene matches: 12. This CDR3 is 17 amino acids long. CDR3 loop: CASSFFTSGGLGDEQFF. CDR3 DNA: TGTGCCAGCAGCTTTTTTACTAGCGGGGGTCTGGGTGATGAGCAGTTCTTC.

This clonotype was counted at least ten times. This chain joins TRBV20-1 and TRBJ1-5; D unclear. The V gene's germline CDR1 is DFQATT and CDR2 SNEGSKA (reference sequence). V was pared by 0 bases and J by 9 bases, with 9 bases between. The CDR3 extends over 12 amino acids. Here the CDR3 DNA reads TGCAGTGCTAGAGATGGGGTCCTGCCCCAGCATTTT. It is translated as CSARDGVLPQHF.

This clonotype has ten or more counts. This chain uses TRBV28 with TRBJ1-1; no definite D call. Germline CDR1 MDHEN, CDR2 SYDVKM. The length of the CDR3 is 15 residues. The germline V and J ends were trimmed by 5 bases and 1 base, with 14 bases remaining between them. The CDR3 DNA reads TGTGCCAGCAGTCCAGCAGCTCCCACGAACACTGAAGCTTTCTTT. Translating it yields CASSPAAPTNTEAFF.